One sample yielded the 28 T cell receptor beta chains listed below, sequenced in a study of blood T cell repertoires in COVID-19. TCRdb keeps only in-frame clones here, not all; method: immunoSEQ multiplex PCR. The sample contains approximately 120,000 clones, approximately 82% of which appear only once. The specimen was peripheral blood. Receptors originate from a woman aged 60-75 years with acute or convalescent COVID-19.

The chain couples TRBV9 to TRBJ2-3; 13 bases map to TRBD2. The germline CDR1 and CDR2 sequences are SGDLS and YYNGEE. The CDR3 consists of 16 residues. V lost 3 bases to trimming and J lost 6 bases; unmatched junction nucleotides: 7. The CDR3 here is CASSATSGGARDTQYF. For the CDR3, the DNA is TGTGCCAGCAGCGCAACTAGCGGGGGGGCAAGGGATACGCAGTATTTT. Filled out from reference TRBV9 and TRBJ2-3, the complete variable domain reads DSGVTQTPKHLITATGQRVTLRCSPRSGDLSVYWYQQSLDQGLQFLIQYYNGEERAKGNILERFSAQQFPDLHSELNLSSLELGDSALYFCASSATSGGARDTQYFGPGTRLTVL.

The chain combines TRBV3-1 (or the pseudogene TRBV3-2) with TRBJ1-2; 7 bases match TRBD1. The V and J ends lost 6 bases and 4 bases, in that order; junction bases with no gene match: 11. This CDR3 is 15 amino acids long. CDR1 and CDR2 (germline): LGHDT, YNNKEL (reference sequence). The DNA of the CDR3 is TGTGCCAGCAGTCAGGGGGATTCAGGGCCCTATGGCTACACCTTC. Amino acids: CASSQGDSGPYGYTF.

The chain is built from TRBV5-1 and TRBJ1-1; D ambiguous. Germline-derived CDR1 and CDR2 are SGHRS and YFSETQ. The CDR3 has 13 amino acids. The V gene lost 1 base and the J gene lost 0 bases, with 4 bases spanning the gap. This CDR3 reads CASSLNMNTEAFF. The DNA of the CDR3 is TGCGCCAGCAGCTTGAACATGAACACTGAAGCTTTCTTT.

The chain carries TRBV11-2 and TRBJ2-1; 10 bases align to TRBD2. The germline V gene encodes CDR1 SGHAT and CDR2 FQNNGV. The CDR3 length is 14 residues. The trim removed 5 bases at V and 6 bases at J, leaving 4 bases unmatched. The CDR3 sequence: CASSLLAGSNEQFF. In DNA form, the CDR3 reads TGTGCCAGCAGCCTACTAGCGGGGTCCAATGAGCAGTTCTTC. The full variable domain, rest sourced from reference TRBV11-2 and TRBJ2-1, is EAGVAQSPRYKIIEKRQSVAFWCNPISGHATLYWYQQILGQGPKLLIQFQNNGVVDDSQLPKDRFSAERLKGVDSTLKIQPAKLEDSAVYLCASSLLAGSNEQFFGPGTRLTVL.

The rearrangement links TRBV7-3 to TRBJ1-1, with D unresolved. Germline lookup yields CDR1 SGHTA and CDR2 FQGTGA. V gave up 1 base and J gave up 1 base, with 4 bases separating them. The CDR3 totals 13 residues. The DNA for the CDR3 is TGTGCCAGCAGCTTAATCAGGAACACTGAAGCTTTCTTT. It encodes CASSLIRNTEAFF.

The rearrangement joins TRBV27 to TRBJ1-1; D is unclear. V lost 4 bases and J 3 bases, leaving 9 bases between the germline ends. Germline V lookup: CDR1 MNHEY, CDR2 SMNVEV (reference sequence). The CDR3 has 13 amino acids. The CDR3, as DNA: TGTGCCAGCAGTTCATTGTCAGACACTGAAGCTTTCTTT. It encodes CASSSLSDTEAFF.

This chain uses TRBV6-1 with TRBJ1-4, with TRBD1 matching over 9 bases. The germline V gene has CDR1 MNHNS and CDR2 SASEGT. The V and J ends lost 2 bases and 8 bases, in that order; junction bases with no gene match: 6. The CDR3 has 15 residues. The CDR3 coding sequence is TGTGCCAGCAGTGAAAGGGGACAGGGTTGGGAAAAACTGTTTTTT. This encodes CASSERGQGWEKLFF.

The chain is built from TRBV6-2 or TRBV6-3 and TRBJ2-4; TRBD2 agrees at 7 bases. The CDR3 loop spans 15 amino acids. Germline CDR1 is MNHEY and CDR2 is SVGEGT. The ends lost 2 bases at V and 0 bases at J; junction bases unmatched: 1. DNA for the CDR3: TGTGCCAGCAGTTACAGCGGGACAGCCAAAAACATTCAGTACTTC. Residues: CASSYSGTAKNIQYF.

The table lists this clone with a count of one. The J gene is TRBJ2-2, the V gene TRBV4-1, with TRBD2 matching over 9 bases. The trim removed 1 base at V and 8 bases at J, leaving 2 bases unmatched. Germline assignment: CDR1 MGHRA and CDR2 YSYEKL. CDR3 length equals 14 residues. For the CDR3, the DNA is TGCGCCAGCAGCCAAGGCGGGGGGGTTGGGGAGCTGTTTTTT. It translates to CASSQGGGVGELFF.

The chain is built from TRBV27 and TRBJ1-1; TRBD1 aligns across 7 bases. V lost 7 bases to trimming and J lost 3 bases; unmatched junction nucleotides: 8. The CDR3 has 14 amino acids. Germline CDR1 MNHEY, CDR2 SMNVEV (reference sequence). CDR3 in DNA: TGTGCCAGCATCCCCCAGGGGGTGTACACTGAAGCTTTCTTT. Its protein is CASIPQGVYTEAFF.

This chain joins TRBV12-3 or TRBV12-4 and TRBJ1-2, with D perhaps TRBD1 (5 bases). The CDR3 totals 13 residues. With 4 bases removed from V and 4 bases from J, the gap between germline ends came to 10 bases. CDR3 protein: CASSSSTVYGYTF. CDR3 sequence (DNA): TGTGCCAGCAGTTCATCGACAGTCTATGGCTACACCTTC.

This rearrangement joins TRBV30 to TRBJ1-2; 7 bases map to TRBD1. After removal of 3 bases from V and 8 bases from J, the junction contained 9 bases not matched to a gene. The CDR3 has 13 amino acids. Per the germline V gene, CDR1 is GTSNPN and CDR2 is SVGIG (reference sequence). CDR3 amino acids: CAWRAQGSGGYTF. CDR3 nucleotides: TGTGCCTGGAGGGCACAGGGGTCGGGAGGCTACACCTTC.

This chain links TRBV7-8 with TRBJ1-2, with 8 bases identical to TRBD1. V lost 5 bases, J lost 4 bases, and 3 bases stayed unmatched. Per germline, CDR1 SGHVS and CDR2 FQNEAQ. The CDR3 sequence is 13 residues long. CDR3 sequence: CASSPGQGYGYTF. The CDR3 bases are TGTGCCAGCAGCCCAGGACAGGGCTATGGCTACACCTTC.

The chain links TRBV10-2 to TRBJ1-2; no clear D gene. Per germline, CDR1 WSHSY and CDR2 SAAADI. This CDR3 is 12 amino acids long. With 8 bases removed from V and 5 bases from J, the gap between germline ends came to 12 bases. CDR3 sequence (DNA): TGCGCCAGCTCCCCCGGAGATTATGGCTACACCTTC. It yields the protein CASSPGDYGYTF.

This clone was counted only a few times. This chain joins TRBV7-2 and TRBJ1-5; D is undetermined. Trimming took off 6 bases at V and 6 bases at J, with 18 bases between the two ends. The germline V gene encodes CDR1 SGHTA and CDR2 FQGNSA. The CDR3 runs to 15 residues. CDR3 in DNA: TGTGCCAGCAGTCTAGTAGGTCGGTGGGTTCAGCCCCAGCATTTT. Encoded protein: CASSLVGRWVQPQHF.

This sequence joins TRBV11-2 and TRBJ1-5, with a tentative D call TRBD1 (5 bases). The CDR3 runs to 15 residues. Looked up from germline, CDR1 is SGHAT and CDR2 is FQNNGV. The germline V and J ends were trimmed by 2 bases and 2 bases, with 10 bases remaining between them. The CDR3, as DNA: TGTGCCAGCAGCTTATCCGGGGGGGGCAATCAGCCCCAGCATTTT. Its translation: CASSLSGGGNQPQHF.

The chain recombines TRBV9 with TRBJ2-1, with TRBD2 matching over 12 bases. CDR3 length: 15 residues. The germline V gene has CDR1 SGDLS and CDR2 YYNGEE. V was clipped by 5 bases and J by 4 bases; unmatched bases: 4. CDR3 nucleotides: TGTGCCAGCAGTGGGACTAGCGGGCTTTACAATGAGCAGTTCTTC. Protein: CASSGTSGLYNEQFF.

CDR3 coding DNA: TGCAGCGCAAGACAGGATTTGGTAGCTAACTATGGCTACACCTTC. Translating it yields CSARQDLVANYGYTF. The chain carries TRBV29-1 and TRBJ1-2, with a possible D match to TRBD1 (6 bases). V was clipped by 7 bases and J by 0 bases, with 18 bases between them. The germline gives CDR1 SQVTM, CDR2 ANQGSEA. The CDR3 extends over 15 amino acids.

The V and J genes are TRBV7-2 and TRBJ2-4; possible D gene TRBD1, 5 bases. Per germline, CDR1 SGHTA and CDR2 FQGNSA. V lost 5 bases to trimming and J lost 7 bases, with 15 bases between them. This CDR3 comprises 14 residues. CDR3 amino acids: CASSAPTDLNIQYF. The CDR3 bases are TGTGCCAGCAGCGCCCCGACAGATCTGAACATTCAGTACTTC. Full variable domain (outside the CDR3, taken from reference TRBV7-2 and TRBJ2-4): GAGVSQSPSNKVTEKGKDVELRCDPISGHTALYWYRQSLGQGLEFLIYFQGNSAPDKSGLPSDRFSAERTGGSVSTLTIQRTQQEDSAVYLCASSAPTDLNIQYFGAGTRLSVL.

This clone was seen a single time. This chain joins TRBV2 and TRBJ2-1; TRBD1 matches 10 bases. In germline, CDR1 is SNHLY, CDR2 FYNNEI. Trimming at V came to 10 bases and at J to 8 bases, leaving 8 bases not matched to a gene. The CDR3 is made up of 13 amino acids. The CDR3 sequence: CAIPGQGSHEQFF. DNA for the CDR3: TGTGCCATCCCGGGACAGGGGAGCCATGAGCAGTTCTTC.

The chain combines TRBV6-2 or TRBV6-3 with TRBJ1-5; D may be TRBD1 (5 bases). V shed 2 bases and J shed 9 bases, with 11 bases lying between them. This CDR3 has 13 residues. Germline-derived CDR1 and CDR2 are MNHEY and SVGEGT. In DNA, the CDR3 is TGTGCCAGCAGTTACGCCGGGACTTCGCCCCAGCATTTT. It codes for CASSYAGTSPQHF.

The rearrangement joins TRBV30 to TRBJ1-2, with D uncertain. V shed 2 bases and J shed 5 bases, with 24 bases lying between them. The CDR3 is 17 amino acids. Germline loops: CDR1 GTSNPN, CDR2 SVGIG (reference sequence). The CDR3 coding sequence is TGTGCCTGGAGTAAGCTTCAGAGCCCACAAAGCGGGTATGGCTACACCTTC. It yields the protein CAWSKLQSPQSGYGYTF.

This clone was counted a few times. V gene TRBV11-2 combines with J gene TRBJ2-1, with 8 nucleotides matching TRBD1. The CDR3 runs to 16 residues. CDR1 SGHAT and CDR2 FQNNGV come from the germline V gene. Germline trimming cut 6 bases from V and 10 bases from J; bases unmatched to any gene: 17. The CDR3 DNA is TGTGCCAGCAGACCAGAATCAGGGGGCGCTTTCGGAGAGCAGTTCTTC. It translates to CASRPESGGAFGEQFF.

This CDR3 is CASTRKDGSYEQYF. As DNA, the CDR3 is TGTGCCAGCACCAGGAAAGACGGGTCCTACGAGCAGTACTTC. The V gene is TRBV7-9, the J gene TRBJ2-7; no firm D call. The V end was cut by 7 bases, the J end by 1 base, with 14 bases between. CDR3 length equals 14 residues. Germline CDR1 and CDR2: SEHNR and FQNEAQ (reference sequence).

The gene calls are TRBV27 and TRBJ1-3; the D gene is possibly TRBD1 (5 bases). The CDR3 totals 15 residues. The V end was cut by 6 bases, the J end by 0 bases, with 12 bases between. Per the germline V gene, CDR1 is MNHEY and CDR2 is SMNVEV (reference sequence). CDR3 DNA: TGTGCCAGCAGCCTTACAGGCAGCTCTGGAAACACCATATATTTT. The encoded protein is CASSLTGSSGNTIYF.

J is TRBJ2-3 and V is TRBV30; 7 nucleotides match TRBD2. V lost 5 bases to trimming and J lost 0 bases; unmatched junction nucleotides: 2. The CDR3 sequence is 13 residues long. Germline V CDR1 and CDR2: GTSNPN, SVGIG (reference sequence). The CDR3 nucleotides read TGTGCCTGGTCGGGGGGTAGCACAGATACGCAGTATTTT. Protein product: CAWSGGSTDTQYF.

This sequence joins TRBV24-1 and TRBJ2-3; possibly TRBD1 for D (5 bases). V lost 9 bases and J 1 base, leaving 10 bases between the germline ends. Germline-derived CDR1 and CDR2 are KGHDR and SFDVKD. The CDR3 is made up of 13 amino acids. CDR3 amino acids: CATAGSRTDTQYF. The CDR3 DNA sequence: TGTGCCACCGCAGGGTCCCGCACAGATACGCAGTATTTT.

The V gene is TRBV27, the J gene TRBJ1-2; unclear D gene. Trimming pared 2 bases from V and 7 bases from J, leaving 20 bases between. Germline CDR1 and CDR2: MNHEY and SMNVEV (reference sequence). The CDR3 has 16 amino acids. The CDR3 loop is CASSLKPQQRVGGYTF. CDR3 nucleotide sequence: TGTGCCAGCAGTTTAAAGCCCCAACAGAGGGTAGGTGGCTACACCTTC.